These T cell receptor beta chains were read from a single sample in a study of blood T cell repertoires in COVID-19. Sequencing used immunoSEQ multiplex PCR; TCRdb keeps in-frame clones, though not all of them. The data hold about 230,000 clones, with about nine tenths observed a single time. The sample taken for sequencing was peripheral blood. These receptors came from a middle-aged man with COVID-19, enrolled during active disease. CDR3s include the opening cysteine and the closing phenylalanine or tryptophan. A D gene is named only where the DNA matches it firmly. Rows give clone size only sometimes, using once, few, many, or a class for an expanded clone.

clone_size	v_call	j_call	d_call	cdr3_aa	cdr3_nt
NA	TRBV5-6	TRBJ2-1	TRBD2	CASSSGLGLGEQFF	TGTGCCAGCAGCTCCGGACTAGGGCTGGGCGAGCAGTTCTTC
few	TRBV7-4	TRBJ2-2	NA	CASSQDSTGDTGELFF	TGTGCCAGCAGCCAGGACTCAACGGGCGACACCGGGGAGCTGTTTTTT
NA	TRBV28	TRBJ1-2	NA	CASSGGGDNYGYTF	TGTGCCAGCAGTGGGGGCGGTGATAACTATGGCTACACCTTC
NA	TRBV18	TRBJ2-7	NA	CASSPTSSGGWYEQYF	TGTGCCAGCTCACCAACCTCGAGTGGGGGCTGGTACGAGCAGTACTTC
once	TRBV13	TRBJ1-6	NA	CASSLGVQHNSPLHF	TGTGCCAGCAGCTTAGGCGTACAACATAATTCACCCCTCCACTTT
NA	TRBV6-5	TRBJ2-5	TRBD2	CASSYSGAGGGETQYF	TGTGCCAGCAGTTACTCGGGAGCCGGCGGGGGGGAGACCCAGTACTTC
NA	TRBV19	TRBJ2-1	NA	CASRPGQDLSDEQFF	TGTGCCAGTAGGCCGGGACAAGACCTAAGCGATGAGCAGTTCTTC
few	TRBV5-6	TRBJ1-3	NA	CASSPRVPGNTIYF	TGTGCCAGCAGCCCACGAGTTCCTGGAAACACCATATATTTT
NA	TRBV9	TRBJ2-3	NA	CASSVVAASTDTQYF	TGTGCCAGCAGCGTAGTGGCCGCTAGCACAGATACGCAGTATTTT
NA	TRBV6-4	TRBJ2-7	TRBD1	CASSVPGTGARNSYEQYF	TGTGCCAGCAGTGTTCCCGGGACAGGGGCCCGAAACTCCTACGAGCAGTACTTC
once	TRBV30	TRBJ1-4	NA	CAWSGMEGEKLFF	TGTGCCTGGAGTGGGATGGAGGGTGAAAAACTGTTTTTT
NA	TRBV21-1	TRBJ1-5	NA	CARPGVWGNQPQHF	TGTGCCAGGCCAGGGGTATGGGGCAATCAGCCCCAGCATTTT
NA	TRBV27	TRBJ2-3	TRBD2	CASSNIAGEGTQYF	TGTGCCAGCAGTAACATAGCGGGAGAGGGTACGCAGTATTTT
few	TRBV6-4	TRBJ1-1	TRBD1	CASSETLQGRAFF	TGTGCCAGCAGTGAAACTCTACAGGGGCGAGCTTTCTTT
NA	TRBV6-6	TRBJ1-5	TRBD1	CASSYSGTGGGQPQHF	TGTGCCAGCAGTTATTCTGGGACAGGGGGCGGCCAGCCCCAGCATTTT
NA	TRBV2	TRBJ2-3	NA	CASKGSLGTDTQYF	TGTGCCAGCAAGGGGTCGCTTGGCACAGATACGCAGTATTTT
few	TRBV6-5	TRBJ1-1	NA	CASVRRGGMNTEAFF	TGTGCCAGCGTCCGCCGGGGAGGCATGAACACTGAAGCTTTCTTT
NA	TRBV7-9	TRBJ2-1	TRBD2	CASSLARLAGGINNEQFF	TGTGCCAGCAGCTTAGCGCGACTAGCGGGAGGAATAAACAATGAGCAGTTCTTC
NA	TRBV6-6	TRBJ1-4	NA	CASSPGPGGYEKLFF	TGTGCCAGCAGCCCTGGCCCCGGGGGGTATGAAAAACTGTTTTTT
NA	TRBV5-1	TRBJ1-1	NA	CASSFAEGNTEAFF	TGCGCCAGCAGCTTTGCAGAGGGGAACACTGAAGCTTTCTTT
NA	TRBV27	TRBJ1-5	NA	CASSRRGNSNQPQHF	TGTGCCAGCAGCCGCAGGGGTAATAGCAATCAGCCCCAGCATTTT
NA	TRBV6-1	TRBJ1-5	TRBD1	CASSELWTGQQPQHF	TGTGCCAGCAGTGAATTGTGGACAGGGCAGCAGCCCCAGCATTTT
NA	TRBV24-1	TRBJ2-5	NA	CATSDLAGGAYF	TGTGCCACCAGTGATTTGGCAGGAGGGGCGTACTTC
once	TRBV9	TRBJ2-3	NA	CASSPNFPSTDTQYF	TGTGCCAGCAGCCCAAACTTCCCTAGCACAGATACGCAGTATTTT
few	TRBV6-1	TRBJ1-1	NA	CASSEAYRVMNTEAFF	TGTGCCAGCAGTGAAGCCTACAGGGTCATGAACACTGAAGCTTTCTTT
once	TRBV27	TRBJ2-1	TRBD1	CASHTGASSYNEQFF	TGTGCCAGTCATACAGGGGCGAGCTCCTACAATGAGCAGTTCTTC
NA	TRBV6-5	TRBJ1-2	TRBD1	CASRTGTGDYGYTF	TGTGCCAGCAGAACCGGGACAGGGGACTATGGCTACACCTTC
NA	TRBV10-1	TRBJ2-1	NA	CASSESRGGLNGEQFF	TGCGCCAGCAGTGAGTCGAGAGGTGGCCTTAATGGGGAGCAGTTCTTC
once	TRBV6-2/TRBV6-3	TRBJ2-7	TRBD2	CASSYGAGVPYEQYF	TGTGCCAGCAGTTACGGGGCGGGGGTTCCCTACGAGCAGTACTTC
NA	TRBV29-1	TRBJ2-3	NA	CSVGGPGRGQADTQYF	TGCAGCGTTGGGGGACCCGGGAGGGGGCAGGCAGATACGCAGTATTTT
NA	TRBV7-6	TRBJ2-7	NA	CASSLQGGEQYF	TGTGCCAGCAGCCTTCAGGGGGGCGAGCAGTACTTC
NA	TRBV5-8	TRBJ2-3	TRBD2	CASSLTSGGSTQYF	TGTGCCAGCAGCTTGACTAGCGGGGGAAGTACGCAGTATTTT
NA	TRBV2	TRBJ1-2	NA	CASKRVSYTF	TGTGCCAGCAAGAGGGTTAGCTACACCTTC
NA	TRBV28	TRBJ2-5	NA	CASTVDSPETQYF	TGTGCCAGCACAGTGGACAGTCCGGAGACCCAGTACTTC
NA	TRBV2	TRBJ2-7	TRBD1	CASNRDRGPYEQYF	TGTGCCAGCAACCGAGACAGGGGCCCCTACGAGCAGTACTTC
few	TRBV19	TRBJ1-2	NA	CASSMRSDNYGYTF	TGTGCCAGTAGTATGAGGTCGGATAACTATGGCTACACCTTC
NA	TRBV27	TRBJ2-2	NA	CASSFFGNTGELFF	TGTGCCAGCAGTTTTTTCGGGAACACCGGGGAGCTGTTTTTT